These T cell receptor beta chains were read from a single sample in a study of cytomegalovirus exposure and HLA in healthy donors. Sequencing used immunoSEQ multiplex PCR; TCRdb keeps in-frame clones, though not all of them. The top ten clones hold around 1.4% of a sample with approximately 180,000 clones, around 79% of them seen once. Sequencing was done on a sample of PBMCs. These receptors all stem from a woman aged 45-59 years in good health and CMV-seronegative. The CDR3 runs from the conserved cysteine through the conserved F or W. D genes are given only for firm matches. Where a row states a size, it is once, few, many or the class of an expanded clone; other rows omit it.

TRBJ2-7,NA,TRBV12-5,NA,CASGLDYGSYEQYF,TGTGCTAGTGGTTTGGACTACGGGAGCTACGAGCAGTACTTC
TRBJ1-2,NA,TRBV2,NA,CASSRTSRDYGYTF,TGTGCCAGCAGTAGAACGTCGAGGGACTATGGCTACACCTTC
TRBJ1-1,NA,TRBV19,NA,CASSRSGEATEAFF,TGTGCCAGTAGTCGATCGGGTGAGGCCACTGAAGCTTTCTTT
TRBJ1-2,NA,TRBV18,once,CASSPPGKGRNDGYTF,TGTGCCAGCTCACCACCAGGGAAGGGGAGGAATGATGGCTACACCTTC
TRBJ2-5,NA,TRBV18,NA,CASSPPGVETQYF,TGTGCCAGCTCACCTCCAGGGGTAGAGACCCAGTACTTC
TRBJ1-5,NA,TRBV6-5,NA,CASSVVRGNQPQHF,TGTGCCAGCAGTGTGGTGAGGGGCAATCAGCCCCAGCATTTT
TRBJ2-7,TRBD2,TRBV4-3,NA,CASSHGLAGPYEQYF,TGCGCCAGCAGCCATGGACTAGCGGGACCCTACGAGCAGTACTTC
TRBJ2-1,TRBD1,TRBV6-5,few,CASSSDRGQNNEQFF,TGTGCCAGCAGTTCCGACAGGGGGCAGAACAATGAGCAGTTCTTC
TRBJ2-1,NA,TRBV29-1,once,CSVEGGWRGNYNEQFF,TGCAGCGTTGAAGGGGGCTGGCGGGGAAACTACAATGAGCAGTTCTTC
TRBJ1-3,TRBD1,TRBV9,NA,CASSVAGTGAGNTIYF,TGTGCCAGCAGCGTAGCCGGGACAGGGGCTGGAAACACCATATATTTT
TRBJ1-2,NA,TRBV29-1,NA,CSVPDRTPNYGYTF,TGCAGCGTTCCAGACAGGACACCGAACTATGGCTACACCTTC
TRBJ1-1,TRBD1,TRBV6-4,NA,CASSDSGQGQSRAFF,TGTGCCAGCAGTGACTCTGGACAGGGGCAATCACGGGCTTTCTTT
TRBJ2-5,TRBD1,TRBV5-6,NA,CASSRYRGMLKETQYF,TGTGCCAGCAGCCGGTACAGGGGGATGTTGAAAGAGACCCAGTACTTC
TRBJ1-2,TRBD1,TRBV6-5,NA,CASSFDRGSGYTF,TGTGCCAGCAGTTTCGACAGGGGAAGTGGCTACACCTTC
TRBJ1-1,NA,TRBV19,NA,CASSMWGLGGTEAFF,TGTGCCAGTAGTATGTGGGGATTAGGGGGCACTGAAGCTTTCTTT
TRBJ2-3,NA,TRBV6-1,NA,CASSESMRTQYF,TGTGCCAGCAGTGAAAGCATGCGTACGCAGTATTTT
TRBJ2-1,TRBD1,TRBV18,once,CASSYRDRVSNEQFF,TGTGCCAGCTCATACCGGGACAGGGTGTCAAATGAGCAGTTCTTC
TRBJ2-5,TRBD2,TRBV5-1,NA,CASSLRLAGRRETQYF,TGCGCCAGCAGCTTGAGGCTAGCGGGAAGAAGGGAGACCCAGTACTTC
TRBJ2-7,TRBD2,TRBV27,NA,CASSWGLAGVNEQYF,TGTGCCAGCAGTTGGGGACTAGCGGGAGTCAACGAGCAGTACTTC
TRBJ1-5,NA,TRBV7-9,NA,CASSPPGWSQPQHF,TGTGCCAGCAGCCCCCCAGGGTGGAGTCAGCCCCAGCATTTT
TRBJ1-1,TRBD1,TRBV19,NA,CASRPRGRDTEAFF,TGTGCCAGTAGACCAAGGGGGCGCGACACTGAAGCTTTCTTT
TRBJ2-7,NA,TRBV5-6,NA,CASSLGGERLYEQYF,TGTGCCAGCAGCTTGGGGGGGGAGAGACTCTACGAGCAGTACTTC
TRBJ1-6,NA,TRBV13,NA,CASSLRGRTLHF,TGTGCCAGCAGCTTAAGAGGAAGAACCCTCCACTTT
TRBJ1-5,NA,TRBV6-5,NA,CASSYSVNSNQPQHF,TGTGCCAGCAGTTATTCCGTTAATAGCAATCAGCCCCAGCATTTT
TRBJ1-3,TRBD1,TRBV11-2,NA,CASRRTGGGNTIYF,TGTGCCAGCAGACGGACAGGGGGGGGAAACACCATATATTTT
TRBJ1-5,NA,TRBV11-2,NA,CASSRLGGVSSNQPQHF,TGTGCCAGCAGCCGCTTGGGGGGGGTCTCTAGCAATCAGCCCCAGCATTTT
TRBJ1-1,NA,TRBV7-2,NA,CASSLILEAFF,TGTGCCAGCAGCTTAATCCTTGAAGCTTTCTTT
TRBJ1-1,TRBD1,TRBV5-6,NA,CASSFRRTGRAGNTEAFF,TGTGCCAGCAGCTTCCGAAGGACAGGGCGGGCGGGGAACACTGAAGCTTTCTTT
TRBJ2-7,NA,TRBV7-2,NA,CASSLVGQGVYEQYF,TGTGCCAGCAGCTTAGTTGGGCAGGGCGTCTACGAGCAGTACTTC
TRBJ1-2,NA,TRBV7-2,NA,CASSSTYSQGNYGYTF,TGTGCCAGCAGCTCCACCTACTCCCAGGGTAACTATGGCTACACCTTC
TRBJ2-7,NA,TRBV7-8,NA,CASSFLPGTQSYEQYF,TGTGCCAGCAGCTTTCTCCCGGGAACGCAAAGCTACGAGCAGTACTTC
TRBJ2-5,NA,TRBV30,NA,CAWSVSPTGETQYF,TGTGCCTGGAGTGTGAGTCCTACGGGAGAGACCCAGTACTTC
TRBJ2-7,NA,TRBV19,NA,CASSLYSGRVNEQYF,TGTGCCAGTAGTCTTTATAGCGGAAGGGTAAACGAGCAGTACTTC
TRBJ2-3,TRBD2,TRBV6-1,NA,CASSRRGDSTDTQYF,TGTGCCAGCAGTAGGCGGGGGGATAGCACAGATACGCAGTATTTT
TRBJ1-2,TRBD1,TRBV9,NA,CASSVTGTGVFGNYGYTF,TGTGCCAGCAGCGTTACCGGGACAGGGGTGTTCGGTAACTATGGCTACACCTTC
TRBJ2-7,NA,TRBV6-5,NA,CASSNSAQGSYEQYF,TGTGCCAGCAGCAACTCGGCCCAGGGCTCCTACGAGCAGTACTTC
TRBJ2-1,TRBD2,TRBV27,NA,CASSTLAGGPRYNEQFF,TGTGCCAGCAGCACACTAGCGGGGGGGCCCCGGTACAATGAGCAGTTCTTC
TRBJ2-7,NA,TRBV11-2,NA,CASSLGPGLTTYEQYF,TGTGCCAGCAGCCTGGGGCCGGGACTCACAACCTACGAGCAGTACTTC
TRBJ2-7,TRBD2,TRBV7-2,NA,CASSLAGLAGAYEQYF,TGTGCCAGCAGCTTAGCGGGGCTAGCGGGGGCCTACGAGCAGTACTTC
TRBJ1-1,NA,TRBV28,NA,CASSYMMGKNTEAFF,TGTGCCAGCAGTTACATGATGGGCAAGAACACTGAAGCTTTCTTT